This TCR beta chain stems from a study of CD8 T cell repertoires and HIV-1 epitope variants. On this clone: Its specificity is unknown.

Germline trimming cut 3 bases from V and 6 bases from J; bases unmatched to any gene: 10. The CDR3 spans 15 residues. Germline V gene lookup returns CDR1 SGHRS and CDR2 YFSETQ. Clones were sequenced by immunoSEQ multiplex PCR, and TCRdb holds only the in-frame ones, with some missing. Here the sample spans about 5,600 clones, around 60% being singletons. V and J are TRBV5-1 and TRBJ2-7; 9 bases line up with TRBD2. This sequence was found in a male donor with HIV. The sequencing input was cultured CD8+ T cells derived from PBMCs. The CDR3 DNA reads as TGCGCCAGCAGCTGGGGGTCTAGCGGGGAACTCGAGCAGTACTTC. Protein product: CASSWGSSGELEQYF.